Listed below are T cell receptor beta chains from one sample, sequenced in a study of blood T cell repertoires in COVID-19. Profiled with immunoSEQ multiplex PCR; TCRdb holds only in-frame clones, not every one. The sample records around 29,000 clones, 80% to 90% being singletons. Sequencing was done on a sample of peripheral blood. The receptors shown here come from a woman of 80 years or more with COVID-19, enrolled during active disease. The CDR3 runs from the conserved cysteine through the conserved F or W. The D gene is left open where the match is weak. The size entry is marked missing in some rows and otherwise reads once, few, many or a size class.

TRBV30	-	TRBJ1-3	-	TGTGCCTGGAGTTTCGGACAGCTGGGATCTGGAAACACCATATATTTT	CAWSFGQLGSGNTIYF
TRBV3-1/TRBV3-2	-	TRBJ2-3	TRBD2	TGTGCCAGCAGCCAAGGAGCGGGGGGGGCAGATACGCAGTATTTT	CASSQGAGGADTQYF
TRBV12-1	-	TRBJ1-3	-	TGTGCCAGCGTGGGGAGAGCGTGGGACACCATATATTTT	CASVGRAWDTIYF
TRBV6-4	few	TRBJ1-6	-	TGTGCCAGCACCCAGGTACATGGATCTAATTCACCCCTCCACTTT	CASTQVHGSNSPLHF
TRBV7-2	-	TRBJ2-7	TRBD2	TGTGCCAGCAGCTTAAAGGTAGCGGGGGCCACTCCCTACGAGCAGTACTTC	CASSLKVAGATPYEQYF
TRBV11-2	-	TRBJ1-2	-	TGTGCCAGCAGCTTAGGGGCGGGGCAGATATCCTCCGCATTAAGTGGCTACACCTTC	CASSLGAGQISSALSGYTF
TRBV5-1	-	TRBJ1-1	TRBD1	TGCGCCAGCAGTCCCGGGACAGGGTACACTGAAGCTTTCTTT	CASSPGTGYTEAFF
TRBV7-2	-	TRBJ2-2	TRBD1	TGTGCCAGCAGCTCGACAGGGCTCTCCGGGGAGCTGTTTTTT	CASSSTGLSGELFF
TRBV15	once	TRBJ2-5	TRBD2	TGTGCCACCAGCAGGGAATTGCGGACTAGCGGGGGGGCCCGAGAGACCCAGTACTTC	CATSRELRTSGGARETQYF
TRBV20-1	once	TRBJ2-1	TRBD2	TGCAGTGCTCAGCGGGGGAATGAGCAGTTCTTC	CSAQRGNEQFF
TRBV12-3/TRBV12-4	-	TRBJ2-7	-	TGTGCCAGCAGTTATGGGAGCTCCTACGAGCAGTACTTC	CASSYGSSYEQYF
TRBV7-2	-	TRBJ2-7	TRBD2	TGTGCCAGCAGCTTCTCTAGCGGGGGGACCAGGAACGAGCAGTACTTC	CASSFSSGGTRNEQYF
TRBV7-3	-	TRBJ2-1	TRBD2	TGTGCCAGCAGCTACCTCCCAACTAGCGGGTCTTCCTACAATGAGCAGTTCTTC	CASSYLPTSGSSYNEQFF
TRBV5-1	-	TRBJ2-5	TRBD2	TGCGCCAGCAGCTTTCAACCGGGACTAGGGTGGGAGACCCAGTACTTC	CASSFQPGLGWETQYF
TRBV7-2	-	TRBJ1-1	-	TGTGCCAGCAGCTATTACAGGGATCACACTGAAGCTTTCTTT	CASSYYRDHTEAFF
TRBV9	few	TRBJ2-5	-	TGTGCCTCTAGCCAAGGGGGGGGGCCTAGAGAGACCCAGTACTTC	CASSQGGGPRETQYF
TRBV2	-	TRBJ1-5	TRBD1	TGTGCCAGCAGTAGGACCAGGGGGCGGAATCAGCCCCAGCATTTT	CASSRTRGRNQPQHF
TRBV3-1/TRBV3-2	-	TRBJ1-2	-	TGTGCCAGCAGAAGAGGGACATTCGGCGATGGCTACACCTTC	CASRRGTFGDGYTF
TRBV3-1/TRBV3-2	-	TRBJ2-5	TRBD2	TGTGCCAGCAGCCAAGGTTACCAGCGGGGGGCCGGAGAGACCCAGTACTTC	CASSQGYQRGAGETQYF
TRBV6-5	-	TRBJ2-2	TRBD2	TGTGCCAGCAGTTTGAGAGCGGGGGGGAACACCGGGGAGCTGTTTTTT	CASSLRAGGNTGELFF
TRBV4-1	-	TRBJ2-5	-	TGCGCCAGCAGCTCCGGGGGTGTTTTCGAGACCCAGTACTTC	CASSSGGVFETQYF
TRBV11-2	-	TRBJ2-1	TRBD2	TGTGCCAGCAGTCCCGGGGGCGGGGGGTTCAATGAGCAGTTCTTC	CASSPGGGGFNEQFF
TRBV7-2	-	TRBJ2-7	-	TGTGCCAGCAGCCCCACAGGGCCCTACGAGCAGTACTTC	CASSPTGPYEQYF
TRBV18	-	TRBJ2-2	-	TGTGCCAGCTCACCCACGAACCAGGGCTGGGCCGGGGAGCTGTTTTTT	CASSPTNQGWAGELFF
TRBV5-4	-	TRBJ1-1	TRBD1	TGTGCCAGCAGCAAGACAGGGGATACTGAAGCTTTCTTT	CASSKTGDTEAFF
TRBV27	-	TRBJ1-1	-	TGTGCCAGCAGTATCAGGGGTCTGGGCACTGAAGCTTTCTTT	CASSIRGLGTEAFF
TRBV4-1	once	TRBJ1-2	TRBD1	TGCGCCAGCAGCCCACAGGGGGCTGGGAGGGGCTACACCTTC	CASSPQGAGRGYTF
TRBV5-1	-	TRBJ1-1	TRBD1	TGCGCCAGCAGCTCCACGGGACAGAGTAAGAACACTGAAGCTTTCTTT	CASSSTGQSKNTEAFF
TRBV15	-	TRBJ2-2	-	TGTGCCACCATCCAATCATCCGGGAGGAACACCGGGGAGCTGTTTTTT	CATIQSSGRNTGELFF
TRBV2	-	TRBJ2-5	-	TGTGCCAGCAGGGTAACACCTTGGGAGACCCAGTACTTC	CASRVTPWETQYF
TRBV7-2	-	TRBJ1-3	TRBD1	TGTGCCAGCAGCTTAGCGCTACTCCACCCCGGGGACAGGGGCCGAAGAAACACCATATATTTT	CASSLALLHPGDRGRRNTIYF
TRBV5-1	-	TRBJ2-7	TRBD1	TGCGCCAGCAGCTTGGCGGGGGACAGGAGGAACGAGCAGTACTTC	CASSLAGDRRNEQYF
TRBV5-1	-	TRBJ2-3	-	TGCGCCAGCAGCGCGGGACTCGACACAGATACGCAGTATTTT	CASSAGLDTDTQYF
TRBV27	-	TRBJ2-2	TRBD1	TGTGCCAGCAGTTGGACAGGGAACACCGGGGAGCTGTTTTTT	CASSWTGNTGELFF
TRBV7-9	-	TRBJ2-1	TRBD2	TGTGCCAGCAGCGCGACTAGCGGTGAGCAGTTCTTC	CASSATSGEQFF
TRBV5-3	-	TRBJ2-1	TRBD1	TGTGCCAGAAGCTTGATATCACGGGACAGCCTAAACAATGAGCAGTTCTTC	CARSLISRDSLNNEQFF
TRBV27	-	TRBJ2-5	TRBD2	TGTGCCAGCAGGCGGCTAGCGGGGGGGCCCCAAGAGACCCAGTACTTC	CASRRLAGGPQETQYF
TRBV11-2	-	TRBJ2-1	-	TGTGCCAGCACCGAAGCGGTTGGCTCCTACAATGAGCAGTTCTTC	CASTEAVGSYNEQFF
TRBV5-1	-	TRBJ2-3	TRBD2	TGCGCCAGCAGCTTGGGTAGCGGGGACATCACAGATACGCAGTATTTT	CASSLGSGDITDTQYF
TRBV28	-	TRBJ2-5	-	TGTGCCAGCAGTTTATCGGGGGGCCAGGAGACCCAGTACTTC	CASSLSGGQETQYF
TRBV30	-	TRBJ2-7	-	TGTGCCTGGATCCGGGGTCCGTCGCAGTACTTC	CAWIRGPSQYF
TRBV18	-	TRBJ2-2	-	TGTGCCAGCTCACCTATATCAAGCGGTTCCCCGAACACCGGGGAGCTGTTTTTT	CASSPISSGSPNTGELFF
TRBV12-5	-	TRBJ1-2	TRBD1	TGTGCCGCAGGGGGGATCGATGGCTACACCTTC	CAAGGIDGYTF
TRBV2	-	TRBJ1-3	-	TGTGCCAGCAGTGTTAGCCCAGCAGGAAACACCATATATTTT	CASSVSPAGNTIYF
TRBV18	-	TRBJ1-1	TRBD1	TGTGCCAGCTCATGGACAGGGAGCGATGGTGAAGCTTTCTTT	CASSWTGSDGEAFF
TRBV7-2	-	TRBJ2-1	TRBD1	TGTGCCAGCAGCTCCAGGGGGCGAACCTACAATGAGCAGTTCTTC	CASSSRGRTYNEQFF
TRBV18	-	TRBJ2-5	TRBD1	TGTGCCAGCTCACCCCGACAGGGGGCAGCGCAAGAGACCCAGTACTTC	CASSPRQGAAQETQYF
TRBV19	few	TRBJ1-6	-	TGTGCCAGTAGTATAGACAGGGGAAATTCACCCCTCCACTTT	CASSIDRGNSPLHF
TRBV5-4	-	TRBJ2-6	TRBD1	TGTGCCAGCAGTGGGACAGCCATCTCTGGGGCCAACGTCCTGACTTTC	CASSGTAISGANVLTF
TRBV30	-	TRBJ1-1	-	TGTGCCTGGGTGAGGCAACCGAACACTGAAGCTTTCTTT	CAWVRQPNTEAFF
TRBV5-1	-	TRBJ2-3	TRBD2	TGCGCCAGCAGCCCCATGGCGGGGGGGGCCGATACGCAGTATTTT	CASSPMAGGADTQYF
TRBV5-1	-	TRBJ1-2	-	TGCGCCAGCAGCTTGTATCAGGAGGGAAGGAGGGGTGGCTACACCTTC	CASSLYQEGRRGGYTF
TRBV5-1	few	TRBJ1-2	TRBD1	TGCGCCAGCAGCCCGGACAGGGGGCACGGCTACACCTTC	CASSPDRGHGYTF
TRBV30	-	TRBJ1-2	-	TGTGCCTGGAGTGTACATTATGGCTACACCTTC	CAWSVHYGYTF
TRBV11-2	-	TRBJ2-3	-	TGTGCCAGCAGCTTAGATCCCACCTTTCCGGGTGGATGGACAGATACGCAGTATTTT	CASSLDPTFPGGWTDTQYF